The present entry profiles one T cell receptor beta chain with its context. Germline assignment: CDR1 SGHRS and CDR2 YFSETQ. The CDR3 totals 14 residues. The entry originates in a study of cytomegalovirus exposure and HLA in healthy donors. Study-level background: From HLA-typed donors, an early data release held roughly 89 million unique TCRs.

60 Vbeta and 13 Jbeta primers were used in PCR. Method: immunoSEQ multiplex PCR; TCRdb's copy keeps in-frame clones and lacks some. The sample lists approximately 120,000 clones, 80% to 85% occurring once. The gene calls are TRBV5-1 and TRBJ2-5, with TRBD1 matching over 8 bases. The closer fit of TRBJ2-7 to the DNA end suggests the J call may be wrong. The sequenced sample was PBMCs. This TCR derives from a woman aged 25 to 39 in good health and CMV-seronegative. CDR3 residues: CASSLADRGDEQYF. The CDR3 nucleotides are TGCGCCAGCAGCTTGGCAGACAGGGGAGACGAGCAGTACTTC.